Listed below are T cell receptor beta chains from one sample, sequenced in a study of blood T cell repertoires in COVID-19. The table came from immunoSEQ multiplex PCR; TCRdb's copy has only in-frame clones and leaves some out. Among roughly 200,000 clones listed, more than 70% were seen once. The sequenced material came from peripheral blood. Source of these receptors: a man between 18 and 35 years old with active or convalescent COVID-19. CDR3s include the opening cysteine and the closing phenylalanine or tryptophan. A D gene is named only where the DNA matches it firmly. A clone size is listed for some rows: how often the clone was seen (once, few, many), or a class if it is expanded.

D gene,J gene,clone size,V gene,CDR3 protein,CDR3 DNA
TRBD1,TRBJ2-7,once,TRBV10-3,CAISESKGQGNYEQYF,TGTGCCATCAGTGAGTCAAAGGGACAGGGAAACTACGAGCAGTACTTC
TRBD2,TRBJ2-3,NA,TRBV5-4,CASSAGGGTDTQYF,TGTGCCAGCAGCGCGGGGGGTGGTACAGATACGCAGTATTTT
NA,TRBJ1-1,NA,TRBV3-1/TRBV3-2,CASSQEGGAFF,TGTGCCAGCAGCCAAGAGGGGGGAGCTTTCTTT
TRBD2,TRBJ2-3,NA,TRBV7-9,CATRSGSGADTQYF,TGTGCCACCCGTAGCGGGAGTGGCGCAGATACGCAGTATTTT
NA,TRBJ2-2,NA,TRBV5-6,CASSFPEGPNTGELFF,TGTGCCAGCAGCTTTCCGGAGGGGCCGAACACCGGGGAGCTGTTTTTT
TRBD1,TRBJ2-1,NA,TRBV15,CATSKDRTSYNEQFF,TGTGCCACCAGCAAGGACAGGACCTCCTACAATGAGCAGTTCTTC
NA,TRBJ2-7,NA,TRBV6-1,CASSETLAYEQYF,TGTGCCAGCAGTGAGACTCTCGCGTACGAGCAGTACTTC
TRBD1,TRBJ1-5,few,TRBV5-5,CASSPTGGGSAQHF,TGTGCCAGCAGCCCGACAGGGGGGGGGTCAGCCCAGCATTTT
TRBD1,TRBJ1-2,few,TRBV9,CASSVGTGFMDYGYTF,TGTGCCAGCAGCGTCGGGACAGGGTTTATGGACTATGGCTACACCTTC
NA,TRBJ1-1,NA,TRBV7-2,CASSFKEGDTEAFF,TGTGCCAGCAGCTTTAAGGAGGGAGACACTGAAGCTTTCTTT
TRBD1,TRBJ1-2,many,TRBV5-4,CASSFQGAFYGYTF,TGTGCCAGCAGCTTTCAGGGGGCTTTCTATGGCTACACCTTC
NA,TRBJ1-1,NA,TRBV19,CASTVGQRYTEAFF,TGTGCCAGTACGGTGGGACAACGATACACTGAAGCTTTCTTT
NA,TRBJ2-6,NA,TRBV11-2,CASTKGGVGSSGANVLTF,TGTGCCAGCACAAAAGGAGGGGTCGGGAGTTCTGGGGCCAACGTCCTGACTTTC
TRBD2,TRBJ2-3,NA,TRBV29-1,CSAGEWTSGRDTDTQYF,TGCAGCGCAGGAGAGTGGACTAGCGGGAGGGATACAGATACGCAGTATTTT
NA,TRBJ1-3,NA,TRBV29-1,CSVAFGHSGNTIYF,TGCAGCGTTGCGTTCGGTCACTCTGGAAACACCATATATTTT
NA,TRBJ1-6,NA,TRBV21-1,CASSKSYRIPPDNSPLHF,TGTGCCAGCAGCAAATCCTACCGAATTCCCCCGGATAATTCACCCCTCCACTTT
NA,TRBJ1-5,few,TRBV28,CASSFIQQDQPQHF,TGTGCCAGCAGTTTTATACAGCAAGATCAGCCCCAGCATTTT
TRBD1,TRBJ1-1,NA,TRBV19,CASRDRGVSEAFF,TGTGCCAGTAGGGACAGGGGAGTTTCGGAAGCTTTCTTT
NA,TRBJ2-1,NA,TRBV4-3,CASSQGQVILDEQFF,TGCGCCAGCAGCCAAGGCCAGGTCATTTTGGATGAGCAGTTCTTC
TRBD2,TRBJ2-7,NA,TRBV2,CASRRTSGSYEQYF,TGTGCCAGCAGGAGGACTAGCGGGAGCTACGAGCAGTACTTC
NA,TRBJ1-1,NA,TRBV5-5,CASSFLGRIAFF,TGTGCCAGCAGCTTTTTGGGGCGTATAGCTTTCTTT
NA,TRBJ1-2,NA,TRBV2,CASSEAGGYGYTF,TGTGCCAGCAGTGAAGCAGGGGGCTATGGCTACACCTTC
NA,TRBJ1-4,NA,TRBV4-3,CASSQERAGFRVF,TGCGCCAGCAGCCAAGAAAGGGCAGGGTTTAGGGTTTTT
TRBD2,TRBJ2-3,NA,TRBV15,CATSRPRLAGEGTDTQYF,TGTGCCACCAGCAGACCGAGACTAGCGGGAGAGGGCACAGATACGCAGTATTTT
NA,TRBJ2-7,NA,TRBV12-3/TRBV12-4,CASSLGSYEQYF,TGTGCCAGCAGTTTGGGCAGCTACGAGCAGTACTTC
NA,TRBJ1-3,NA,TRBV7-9,CASSLDPTGNTIYF,TGTGCCAGCAGCTTAGACCCTACTGGAAACACCATATATTTT
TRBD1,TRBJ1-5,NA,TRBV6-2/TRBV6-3,CASSRAQGPGPQHF,TGTGCCAGCAGTCGCGCACAGGGGCCCGGGCCCCAGCATTTT
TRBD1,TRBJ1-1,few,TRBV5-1,CASSFEGARAEAFF,TGCGCCAGCAGCTTTGAGGGGGCTCGAGCTGAAGCTTTCTTT
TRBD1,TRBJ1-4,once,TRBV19,CASSQDREEKLFF,TGTGCCAGTAGTCAAGACAGGGAAGAAAAACTGTTTTTT
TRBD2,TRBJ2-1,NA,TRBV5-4,CASSASSGGYNEQFF,TGTGCCAGCAGCGCCTCTAGCGGGGGATACAATGAGCAGTTCTTC
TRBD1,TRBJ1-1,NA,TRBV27,CASSSRQGDTEAFF,TGTGCCAGCAGTTCACGACAGGGGGACACTGAAGCTTTCTTT
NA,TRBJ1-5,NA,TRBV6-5,CASSYRQGGQPQHF,TGTGCCAGCAGTTACCGCCAAGGGGGTCAGCCCCAGCATTTT
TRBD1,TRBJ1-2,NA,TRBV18,CASSLESDRGRKGYTF,TGTGCCAGCTCACTGGAATCGGACAGGGGGCGTAAAGGCTACACCTTC
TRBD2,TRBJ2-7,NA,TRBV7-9,CASSLLAGSGEQYF,TGTGCCAGCAGCTTACTAGCGGGATCTGGCGAGCAGTACTTC
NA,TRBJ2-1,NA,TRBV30,CAWSGAGYNEQFF,TGTGCCTGGAGTGGAGCAGGGTACAATGAGCAGTTCTTC
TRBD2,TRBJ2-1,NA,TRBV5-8,CASSSWGLANEQFF,TGTGCCAGCAGCTCGTGGGGACTAGCCAATGAGCAGTTCTTC
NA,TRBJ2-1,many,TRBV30,CAARVLIGGPSSYNEQFF,TGTGCCGCCCGCGTCCTCATTGGGGGCCCTAGCTCCTACAATGAGCAGTTCTTC
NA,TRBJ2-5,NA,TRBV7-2,CASSRQNQETQYF,TGTGCCAGCAGTCGACAGAACCAAGAGACCCAGTACTTC
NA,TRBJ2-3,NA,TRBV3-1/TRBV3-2,CASSPRSSGDTQYF,TGTGCCAGCAGCCCCCGGTCTTCCGGGGATACGCAGTATTTT
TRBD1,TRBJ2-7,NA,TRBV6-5,CASSYRDRGYEQYF,TGTGCCAGCAGTTACAGGGACAGGGGTTACGAGCAGTACTTC
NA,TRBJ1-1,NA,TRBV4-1,CASRPKGVGGNTEAFF,TGCGCCAGCAGACCTAAGGGGGTTGGGGGGAACACTGAAGCTTTCTTT